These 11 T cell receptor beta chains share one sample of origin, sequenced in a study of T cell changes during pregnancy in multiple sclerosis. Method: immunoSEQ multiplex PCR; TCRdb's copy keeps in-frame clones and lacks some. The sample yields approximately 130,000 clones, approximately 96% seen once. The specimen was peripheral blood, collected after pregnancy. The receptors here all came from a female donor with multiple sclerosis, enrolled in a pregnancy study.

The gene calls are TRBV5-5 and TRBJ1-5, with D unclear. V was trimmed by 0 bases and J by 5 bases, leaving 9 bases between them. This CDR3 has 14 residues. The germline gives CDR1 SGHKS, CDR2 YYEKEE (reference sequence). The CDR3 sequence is CASSLGAWDQPQHF. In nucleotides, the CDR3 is TGTGCCAGCAGCTTGGGGGCCTGGGATCAGCCCCAGCATTTT.

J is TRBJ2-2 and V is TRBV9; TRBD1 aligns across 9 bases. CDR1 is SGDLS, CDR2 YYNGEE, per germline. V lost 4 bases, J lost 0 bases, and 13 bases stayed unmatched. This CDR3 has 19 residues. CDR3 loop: CASSQNMDRGLSNTGELFF. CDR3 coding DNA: TGTGCCAGCAGCCAAAATATGGACAGGGGTCTCTCGAACACCGGGGAGCTGTTTTTT.

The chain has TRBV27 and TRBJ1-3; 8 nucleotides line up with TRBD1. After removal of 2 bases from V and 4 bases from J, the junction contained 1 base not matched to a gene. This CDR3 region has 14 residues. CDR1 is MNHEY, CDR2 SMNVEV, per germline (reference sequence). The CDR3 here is CASSLRQGGNTIYF. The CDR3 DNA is TGTGCCAGCAGTTTAAGACAGGGGGGAAACACCATATATTTT.

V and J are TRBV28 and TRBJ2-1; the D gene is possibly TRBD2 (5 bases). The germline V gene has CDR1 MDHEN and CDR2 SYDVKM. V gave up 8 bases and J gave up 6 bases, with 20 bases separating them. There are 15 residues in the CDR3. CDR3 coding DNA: TGTGCCAGCGTTAACCTAGCTTTTTCTTTCAATGAGCAGTTCTTC. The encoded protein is CASVNLAFSFNEQFF.

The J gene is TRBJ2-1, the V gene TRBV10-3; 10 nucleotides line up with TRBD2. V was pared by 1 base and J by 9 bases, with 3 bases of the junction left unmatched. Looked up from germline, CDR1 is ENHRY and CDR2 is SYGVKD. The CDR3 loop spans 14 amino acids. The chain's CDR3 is CAISELTSGTEQFF. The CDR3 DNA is TGTGCCATCAGTGAGTTAACTAGCGGGACTGAGCAGTTCTTC.

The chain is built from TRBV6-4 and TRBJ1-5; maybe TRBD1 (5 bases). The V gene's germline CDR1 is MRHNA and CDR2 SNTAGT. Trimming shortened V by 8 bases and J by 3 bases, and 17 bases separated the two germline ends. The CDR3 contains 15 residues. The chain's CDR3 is CASCGGGIVNQPQHF. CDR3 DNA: TGTGCCAGCTGTGGTGGGGGGATAGTCAATCAGCCCCAGCATTTT.

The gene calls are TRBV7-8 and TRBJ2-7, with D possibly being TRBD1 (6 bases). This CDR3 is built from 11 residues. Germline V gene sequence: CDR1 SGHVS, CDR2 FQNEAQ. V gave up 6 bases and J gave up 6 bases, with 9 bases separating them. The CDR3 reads CASSRQVEQYF. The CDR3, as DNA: TGTGCCAGCAGTAGACAGGTCGAGCAGTACTTC. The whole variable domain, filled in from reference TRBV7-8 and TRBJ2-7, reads GAGVSQSPRYKVAKRGQDVALRCDPISGHVSLFWYQQALGQGPEFLTYFQNEAQLDKSGLPSDRFFAERPEGSVSTLKIQRTQQEDSAVYLCASSRQVEQYFGPGTRLTVT.

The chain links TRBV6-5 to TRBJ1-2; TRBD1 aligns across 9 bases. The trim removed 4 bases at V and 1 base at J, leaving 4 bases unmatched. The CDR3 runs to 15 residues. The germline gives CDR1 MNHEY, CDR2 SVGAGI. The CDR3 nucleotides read TGTGCCAGCAGTTCCCTGACAGGGGGTAACTATGGCTACACCTTC. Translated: CASSSLTGGNYGYTF.

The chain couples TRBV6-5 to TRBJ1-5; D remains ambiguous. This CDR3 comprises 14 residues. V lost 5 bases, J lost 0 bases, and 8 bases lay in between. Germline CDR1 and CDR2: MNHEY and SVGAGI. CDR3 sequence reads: CASSTEGSNQPQHF. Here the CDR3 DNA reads TGTGCCAGCAGTACAGAAGGTAGCAATCAGCCCCAGCATTTT.

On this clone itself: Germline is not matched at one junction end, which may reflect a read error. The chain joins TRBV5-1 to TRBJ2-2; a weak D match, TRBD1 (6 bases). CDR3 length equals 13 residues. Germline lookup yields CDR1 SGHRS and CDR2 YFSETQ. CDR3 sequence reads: CATSSTGTGELFF. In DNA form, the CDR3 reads TGCGCCACCAGCAGTACAGGGACCGGGGAGCTGTTTTTT.

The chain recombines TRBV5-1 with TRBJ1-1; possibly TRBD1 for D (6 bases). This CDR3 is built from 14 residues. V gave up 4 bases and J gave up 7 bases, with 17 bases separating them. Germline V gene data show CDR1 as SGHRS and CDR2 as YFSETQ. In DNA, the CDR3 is TGCGCCAGCAGCCGGGACACCAGGGCTCGTGAAGCTTTCTTT. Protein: CASSRDTRAREAFF.